This T cell receptor (beta chain) was profiled in a study of blood T cell repertoires in COVID-19 (dated by TCRdb to about 2020). In the study overall: Samples from collaborators originated in the United States, Italy and Spain and spanned both the acute and convalescent phases of COVID-19. The prospective study material was composed of cDNA or gDNA derived from T cells, B-cell-depleted T cells, or PBMCs. The dataset comprised deeply sampled blood TCRbeta repertoires from subjects exposed to, actively infected with, or recovered from COVID-19. The repertoires were made available in a free public database intended to serve as a resource for research on the immune response to SARS-CoV-2. Samples came from the ongoing ImmuneRACE study (first 160 participants) plus 1,254 subjects from 6 global collaborators. Sample metadata almost always included a de-identified subject ID, COVID-19 status, age in years and sex. Where available, HLA class I and class II types were taken from metadata supplied by the sample provider and were not determined by assay-based typing.

The CDR3 goes from the cysteine to the phenylalanine over 13 residues. Of all the DNA, just the CDR3 is kept, 39 bases in frame from base 1. V is cut by 5 bases and J by 8 bases, and the space between the germline ends is 12 bases. Via the germline V gene (reference sequence), CDR1 is SEHNR and CDR2 FQNEAQ. Whole blood was collected in K2EDTA tubes by collaborating institutions according to the institutions' own protocols. For TCRbeta analysis, collaborators shipped samples in one of three forms: frozen whole blood, isolated PBMCs, or DNA extracted from either of those sample types. General conclusions and limits of the study: The amount of clinical and demographic metadata varied by source and participant and was provided uncurated.

Worth noting for this clone: Its antigen is unknown. No much larger clonotype is one base removed from it; base qualities were not supplied.

The immunoSEQ Assay, a bias-controlled multiplex PCR, was used to amplify TCRbeta CDR3 regions from genomic DNA. In the paper's pipeline: Nucleated cell counts per sample were estimated from amplification of reference gene primers within the assay. To quantify the absolute abundance of each unique TCRbeta CDR3 rearrangement, sequence reads were collapsed and filtered. For each sample, productive Simpson clonality was calculated as the square root of Simpson's diversity index across productive rearrangements. Drawn from immuneACCESS, this table holds only the in-frame rearrangements with V and J called that TCRdb kept. Clones are partly lost; checked studies trace under half to an unresolved V gene and leave the rest unexplained. Clone size and the V and J calls come from that table; the DNA yielded D and trimming. Here the sample has around 180,000 clones; about 85% occur a single time. Jointly, the top ten make up 20% to 30% of the sample.

Here the chain combines TRBV7-9 and TRBJ1-4; the D gene cannot be resolved reliably. This TCR derives from a man between 60 and 75 years old with acute or convalescent COVID-19. Sequencing was carried out using peripheral blood. The CDR3: CASSPLEVEKLFF. In nucleotides, the sequence is TGTGCCAGCAGCCCCTTGGAGGTGGAAAAACTGTTTTTT.